These T cell receptor beta chains were read from a single sample in a study of shared clonotypes between healthy human individuals. Clones were read by immunoSEQ multiplex PCR, and TCRdb kept only the in-frame ones, dropping some. Altogether around 2.3 million clones are present, 95% being singletons, with the ten largest covering roughly 0.13%. The sample consisted of naive CD4+ T cells sorted from blood. The receptors originated from a man aged 18 to 35 in good health. The CDR3 runs from the conserved cysteine through the conserved F or W. Each record gives: D gene, J gene, clone size, V gene, CDR3 protein, CDR3 DNA. D genes are given only for firm matches. Clone size, where shown, is once, few, many, or a class for clones that have expanded.

d_gene: TRBD1
j_gene: TRBJ1-5
abundance: once
v_gene: TRBV5-1
CDR3aa: CASSLVPDRANQPQHF
CDR3nt: TGCGCCAGCAGCTTGGTTCCGGACAGGGCGAATCAGCCCCAGCATTTT

d_gene: TRBD2
j_gene: TRBJ2-5
abundance: .
v_gene: TRBV5-1
CDR3aa: CASSPASGGQETQYF
CDR3nt: TGCGCCAGCAGCCCCGCGAGCGGGGGTCAAGAGACCCAGTACTTC

d_gene: .
j_gene: TRBJ1-4
abundance: .
v_gene: TRBV9
CDR3aa: CASSSRGNEKLFF
CDR3nt: TGTGCCAGCAGCTCCCGGGGGAATGAAAAACTGTTTTTT

d_gene: .
j_gene: TRBJ2-3
abundance: .
v_gene: TRBV7-9
CDR3aa: CASSLADDTQYF
CDR3nt: TGTGCCAGCAGCTTAGCTGACGATACGCAGTATTTT

d_gene: TRBD2
j_gene: TRBJ2-5
abundance: .
v_gene: TRBV5-1
CDR3aa: CASSLAAGGMEETQYF
CDR3nt: TGCGCCAGCAGCTTGGCTGCGGGAGGGATGGAGGAGACCCAGTACTTC

d_gene: TRBD1
j_gene: TRBJ2-2
abundance: .
v_gene: TRBV28
CDR3aa: CAHSGTGGLGELFF
CDR3nt: TGTGCCCATTCCGGGACAGGGGGCCTCGGGGAGCTGTTTTTT

d_gene: .
j_gene: TRBJ2-7
abundance: .
v_gene: TRBV6-5
CDR3aa: CASSYGQGTSEQYF
CDR3nt: TGTGCCAGCAGTTACGGTCAGGGAACTAGCGAGCAGTACTTC

d_gene: .
j_gene: TRBJ2-2
abundance: .
v_gene: TRBV6-5
CDR3aa: CASSRTGNTGELFF
CDR3nt: TGTGCCAGCAGTCGGACGGGCAACACCGGGGAGCTGTTTTTT

d_gene: .
j_gene: TRBJ1-2
abundance: .
v_gene: TRBV19
CDR3aa: CASSKVAGYGYTF
CDR3nt: TGTGCCAGTAGTAAAGTGGCGGGCTATGGCTACACCTTC

d_gene: .
j_gene: TRBJ2-1
abundance: .
v_gene: TRBV6-6
CDR3aa: CASSPTGTHEQFF
CDR3nt: TGTGCCAGCAGCCCAACCGGGACCCATGAGCAGTTCTTC

d_gene: .
j_gene: TRBJ1-2
abundance: .
v_gene: TRBV4-3
CDR3aa: CASSQDFGGFNRGYTF
CDR3nt: TGCGCCAGCAGCCAAGATTTCGGGGGATTTAACAGGGGCTACACCTTC

d_gene: .
j_gene: TRBJ2-1
abundance: .
v_gene: TRBV25-1
CDR3aa: CASSDRYNEQFF
CDR3nt: TGTGCCAGCAGTGATCGATACAATGAGCAGTTCTTC

d_gene: .
j_gene: TRBJ1-4
abundance: .
v_gene: TRBV7-9
CDR3aa: CASSLSGQKGEKLFF
CDR3nt: TGTGCCAGCAGCTTATCCGGACAGAAGGGTGAAAAACTGTTTTTT

d_gene: TRBD1
j_gene: TRBJ1-2
abundance: .
v_gene: TRBV5-1
CDR3aa: CASSIGTGGPYGYTF
CDR3nt: TGCGCCAGCAGCATCGGGACAGGGGGCCCCTATGGCTACACCTTC

d_gene: .
j_gene: TRBJ2-2
abundance: .
v_gene: TRBV19
CDR3aa: CASSEGMVGTGELFF
CDR3nt: TGTGCCAGTAGCGAAGGGATGGTGGGCACCGGGGAGCTGTTTTTT

d_gene: .
j_gene: TRBJ1-1
abundance: .
v_gene: TRBV7-2
CDR3aa: CASSFGLTEAFF
CDR3nt: TGTGCCAGCAGCTTCGGGCTCACTGAAGCTTTCTTT

d_gene: TRBD1
j_gene: TRBJ1-4
abundance: .
v_gene: TRBV5-1
CDR3aa: CASSPGTAVNEKLFF
CDR3nt: TGCGCCAGCAGCCCGGGGACAGCGGTTAATGAAAAACTGTTTTTT

d_gene: .
j_gene: TRBJ1-3
abundance: .
v_gene: TRBV7-8
CDR3aa: CASSLGSWGSGNTIYF
CDR3nt: TGTGCCAGCAGCTTAGGAAGCTGGGGCTCTGGAAACACCATATATTTT

d_gene: .
j_gene: TRBJ2-7
abundance: once
v_gene: TRBV19
CDR3aa: CASSMLAKSSYEQYF
CDR3nt: TGTGCCAGTAGTATGTTGGCAAAGAGCTCCTACGAGCAGTACTTC

d_gene: .
j_gene: TRBJ2-3
abundance: once
v_gene: TRBV5-6
CDR3aa: CASSPRQRSYTDTQYF
CDR3nt: TGTGCCAGCAGCCCCCGACAGCGCAGCTACACAGATACGCAGTATTTT

d_gene: .
j_gene: TRBJ2-7
abundance: once
v_gene: TRBV21-1
CDR3aa: CASSNNGLADNYEQYF
CDR3nt: TGTGCCAGCAGCAACAACGGACTAGCGGATAACTACGAGCAGTACTTC

d_gene: TRBD1
j_gene: TRBJ1-5
abundance: once
v_gene: TRBV30
CDR3aa: CAWSSGQDQPQHF
CDR3nt: TGTGCCTGGAGTTCCGGACAGGATCAGCCCCAGCATTTT

d_gene: .
j_gene: TRBJ2-7
abundance: .
v_gene: TRBV9
CDR3aa: CASSVAIEGRGPYEQYF
CDR3nt: TGTGCCAGCAGCGTAGCGATTGAGGGCAGGGGTCCCTACGAGCAGTACTTC

d_gene: .
j_gene: TRBJ1-1
abundance: .
v_gene: TRBV5-1
CDR3aa: CASSLFRGNTEAFF
CDR3nt: TGCGCCAGCAGCTTGTTTAGGGGAAACACTGAAGCTTTCTTT

d_gene: .
j_gene: TRBJ1-6
abundance: few
v_gene: TRBV5-4
CDR3aa: CASSLGVGAPSPLHF
CDR3nt: TGTGCCAGCAGCTTGGGGGTGGGGGCGCCTTCACCCCTCCACTTT

d_gene: TRBD1
j_gene: TRBJ2-3
abundance: .
v_gene: TRBV2
CDR3aa: CASSEGQFTQYF
CDR3nt: TGTGCCAGCAGCGAGGGACAGTTTACGCAGTATTTT

d_gene: .
j_gene: TRBJ2-3
abundance: once
v_gene: TRBV5-6
CDR3aa: CASSSPHTDTQYF
CDR3nt: TGTGCCAGCAGCTCCCCCCACACAGATACGCAGTATTTT

d_gene: .
j_gene: TRBJ1-1
abundance: .
v_gene: TRBV7-9
CDR3aa: CASSSRSNTEAFF
CDR3nt: TGTGCCAGCAGCTCCAGGTCCAACACTGAAGCTTTCTTT

d_gene: .
j_gene: TRBJ2-5
abundance: .
v_gene: TRBV5-1
CDR3aa: CASTLRGQGETQYF
CDR3nt: TGCGCCAGCACCCTGCGCGGGCAGGGGGAGACCCAGTACTTC

d_gene: .
j_gene: TRBJ1-2
abundance: .
v_gene: TRBV28
CDR3aa: CASSGYYGYTF
CDR3nt: TGTGCCAGCAGTGGCTACTATGGCTACACCTTC

d_gene: TRBD1
j_gene: TRBJ2-5
abundance: .
v_gene: TRBV4-1
CDR3aa: CASSHPDRGRETQYF
CDR3nt: TGCGCCAGCAGCCACCCCGACAGGGGGCGAGAGACCCAGTACTTC

d_gene: TRBD1
j_gene: TRBJ1-1
abundance: .
v_gene: TRBV30
CDR3aa: CAWRAGQAMSNTEAFF
CDR3nt: TGTGCCTGGAGAGCAGGACAGGCCATGTCGAACACTGAAGCTTTCTTT

d_gene: TRBD1
j_gene: TRBJ2-5
abundance: .
v_gene: TRBV7-9
CDR3aa: CASSLAPGQGASETQYF
CDR3nt: TGTGCCAGCAGCTTAGCGCCGGGACAGGGGGCGTCGGAGACCCAGTACTTC

d_gene: .
j_gene: TRBJ2-5
abundance: .
v_gene: TRBV2
CDR3aa: CASSEVIGRGQETQYF
CDR3nt: TGTGCCAGCAGTGAAGTAATTGGAAGGGGACAAGAGACCCAGTACTTC

d_gene: .
j_gene: TRBJ2-6
abundance: .
v_gene: TRBV7-9
CDR3aa: CASSLGGSGANVLTF
CDR3nt: TGTGCCAGCAGCTTAGGGGGCTCTGGGGCCAACGTCCTGACTTTC